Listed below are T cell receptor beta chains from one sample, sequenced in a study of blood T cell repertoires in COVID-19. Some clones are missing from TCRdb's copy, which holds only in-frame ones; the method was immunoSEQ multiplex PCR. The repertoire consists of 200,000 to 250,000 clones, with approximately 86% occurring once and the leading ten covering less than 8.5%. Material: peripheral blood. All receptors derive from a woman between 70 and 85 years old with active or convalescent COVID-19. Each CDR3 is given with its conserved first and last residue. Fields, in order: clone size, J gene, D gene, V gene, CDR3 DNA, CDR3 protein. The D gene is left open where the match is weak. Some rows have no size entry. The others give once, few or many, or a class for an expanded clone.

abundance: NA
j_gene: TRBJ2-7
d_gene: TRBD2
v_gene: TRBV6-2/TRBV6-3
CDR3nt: TGTGCCAGCAGTTACACTAGCGGGAGCTACGAGCAGTACTTC
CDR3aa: CASSYTSGSYEQYF

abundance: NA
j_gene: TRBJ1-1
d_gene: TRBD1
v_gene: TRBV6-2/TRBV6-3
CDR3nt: TGTGCCAGCAGTGACCCGGGACAGGGGAACACTGAAGCTTTCTTT
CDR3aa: CASSDPGQGNTEAFF

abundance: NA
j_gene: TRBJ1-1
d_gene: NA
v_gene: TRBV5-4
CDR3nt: TGTGCCAGCAGCTTGCAAGGGGGGGCGTCCACTGAAGCTTTCTTT
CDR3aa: CASSLQGGASTEAFF

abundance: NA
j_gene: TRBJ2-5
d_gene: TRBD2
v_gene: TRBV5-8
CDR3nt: TGTGCCAGCAGTTCTTCCGGGGGGGTAGCGGAGACCCAGTACTTC
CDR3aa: CASSSSGGVAETQYF

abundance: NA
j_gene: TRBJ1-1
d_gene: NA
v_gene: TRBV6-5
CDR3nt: TGTGCCAGCAGTTACTCGAACAGGTTTGAAGCTTTCTTT
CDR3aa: CASSYSNRFEAFF

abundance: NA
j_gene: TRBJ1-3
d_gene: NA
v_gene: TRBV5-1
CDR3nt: TGCGCCAGCAGTTCGGCCGGGACACGCGCGAACACCATATATTTT
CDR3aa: CASSSAGTRANTIYF

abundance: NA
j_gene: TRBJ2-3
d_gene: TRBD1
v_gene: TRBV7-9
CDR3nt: TGTGCCAGCAGCCGTAAGGGGGCGCCCACAGATACGCAGTATTTT
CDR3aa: CASSRKGAPTDTQYF

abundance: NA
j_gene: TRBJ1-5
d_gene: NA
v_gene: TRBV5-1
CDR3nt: TGCGCCAGCAGCTTGGACGGGACTCAAAATCAGCCCCAGCATTTT
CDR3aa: CASSLDGTQNQPQHF

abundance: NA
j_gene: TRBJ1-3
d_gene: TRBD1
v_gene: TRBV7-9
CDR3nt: TGTGCCAGCAGTACAGGGGCAGGAAACACCATATATTTT
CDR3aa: CASSTGAGNTIYF

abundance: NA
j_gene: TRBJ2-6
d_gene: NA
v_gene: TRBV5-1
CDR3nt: TGCGCCAGCAGGATAGAGGCGGCCAGGGGTCTCTCTGGGGCCAACGTCCTGACTTTC
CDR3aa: CASRIEAARGLSGANVLTF

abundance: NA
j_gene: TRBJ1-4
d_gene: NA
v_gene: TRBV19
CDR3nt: TGTGCCAGTAGTATCCTGGACATACAAGGCGCTAATGAAAAACTGTTTTTT
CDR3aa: CASSILDIQGANEKLFF

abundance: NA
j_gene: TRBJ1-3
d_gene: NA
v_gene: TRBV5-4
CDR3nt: TGTGCCAGCAGCTTGGGGACAGCCTCTGGAAACACCATATATTTT
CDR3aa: CASSLGTASGNTIYF

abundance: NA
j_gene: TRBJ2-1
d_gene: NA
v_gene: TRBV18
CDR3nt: TGTGCCAGCTCCCCGAGGGGGGGGGAAAACTCCTACAATGAGCAGTTCTTC
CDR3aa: CASSPRGGENSYNEQFF

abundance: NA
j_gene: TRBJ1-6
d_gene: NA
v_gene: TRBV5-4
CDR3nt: TGTGCCAGCAGCTTGGGTAGCTCACCCCTCCACTTT
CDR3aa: CASSLGSSPLHF

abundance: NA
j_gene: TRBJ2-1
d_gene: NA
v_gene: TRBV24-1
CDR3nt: TGTGCCACTTCTACCGCTCGCTCCTACAATGAGCAGTTCTTC
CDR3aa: CATSTARSYNEQFF

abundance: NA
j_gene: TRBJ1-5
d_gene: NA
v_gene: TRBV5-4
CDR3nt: TGTGCCAGCAGCTTGGACATCAATCAGCCCCAGCATTTT
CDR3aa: CASSLDINQPQHF

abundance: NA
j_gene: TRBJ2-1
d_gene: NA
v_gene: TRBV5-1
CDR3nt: TGCGCCAGCAGCTTGGAGGGGGAATATGAGCAGTTCTTC
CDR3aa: CASSLEGEYEQFF

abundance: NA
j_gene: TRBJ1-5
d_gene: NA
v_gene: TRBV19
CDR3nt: TGTGCCAGTAGTATCGGAGGTCCTCAGCCCCAGCATTTT
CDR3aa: CASSIGGPQPQHF

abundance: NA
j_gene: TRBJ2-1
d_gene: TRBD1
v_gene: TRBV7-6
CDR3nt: TGTGCCAGCAGCTTAGCAGGACAGGGCGAACTTGGCGAGCAGTTCTTC
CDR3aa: CASSLAGQGELGEQFF

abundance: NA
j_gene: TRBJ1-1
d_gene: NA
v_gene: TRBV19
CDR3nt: TGTGCCAGTAGTTCGTCGTTCCCGGGGTCCACTGAAGCTTTCTTT
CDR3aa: CASSSSFPGSTEAFF

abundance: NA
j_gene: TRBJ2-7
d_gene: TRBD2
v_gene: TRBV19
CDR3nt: TGTGCCAGTAGTCAAAAGCGGGGAGGTGAGCAGTACTTC
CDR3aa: CASSQKRGGEQYF

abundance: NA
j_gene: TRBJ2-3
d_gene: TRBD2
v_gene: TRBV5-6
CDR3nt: TGTGCCAGCGGGGGGACTAGCGGGGGCACAGATACGCAGTATTTT
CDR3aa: CASGGTSGGTDTQYF

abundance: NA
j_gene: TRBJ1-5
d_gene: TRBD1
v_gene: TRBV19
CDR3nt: TGTGCCAGTAGTATCGGGACAGGGTTCCCCAACCAGCCCCAGCATTTT
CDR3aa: CASSIGTGFPNQPQHF

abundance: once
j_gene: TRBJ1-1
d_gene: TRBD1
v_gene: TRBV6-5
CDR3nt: TGTGCCAGCAGTCCTTGGACAGGTTCGAACACTGAAGCTTTCTTT
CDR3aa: CASSPWTGSNTEAFF

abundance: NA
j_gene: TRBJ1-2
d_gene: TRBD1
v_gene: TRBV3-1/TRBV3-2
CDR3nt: TGTGCCAGCAGCCCGGGACAGGGGGCAATTGGCTACACCTTC
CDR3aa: CASSPGQGAIGYTF

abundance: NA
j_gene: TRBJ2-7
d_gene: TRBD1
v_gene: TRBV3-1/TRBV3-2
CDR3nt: TGTGCCAGCAGCTTCCGGGACAGGGGGGCCTCCGAGCAGTACTTC
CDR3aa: CASSFRDRGASEQYF

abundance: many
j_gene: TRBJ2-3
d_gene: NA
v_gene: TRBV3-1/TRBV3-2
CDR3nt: TGTGCCAGCAGCCAAGATCTTAGGGGTGAGGGCACAGATACGCAGTATTTT
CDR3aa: CASSQDLRGEGTDTQYF

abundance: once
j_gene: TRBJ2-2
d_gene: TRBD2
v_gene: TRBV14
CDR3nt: TGTGCCAGCAGCCAAGGGCAGCGGGGGACCGGGGAGCTGTTTTTT
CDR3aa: CASSQGQRGTGELFF

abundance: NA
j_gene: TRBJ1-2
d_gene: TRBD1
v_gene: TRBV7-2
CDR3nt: TGTGCCAGCAGCTACGGGACAGGCAACTATGGCTACACCTTC
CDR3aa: CASSYGTGNYGYTF

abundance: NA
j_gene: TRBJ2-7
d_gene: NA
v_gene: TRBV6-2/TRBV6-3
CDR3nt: TGTGCCAGCAGTTCGCTTTCGGAGGCCTTATACGAGCAGTACTTC
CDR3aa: CASSSLSEALYEQYF

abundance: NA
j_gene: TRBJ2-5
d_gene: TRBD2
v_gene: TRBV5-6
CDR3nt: TGTGCCAGCAGCTTGGCCCTCGGGACTAGCGAAGAGACCCAGTACTTC
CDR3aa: CASSLALGTSEETQYF

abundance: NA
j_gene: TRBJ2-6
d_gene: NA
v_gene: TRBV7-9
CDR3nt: TGTGCCAGCAGCTACAAATCAGGGCCCTCTGGGGCCAACGTCCTGACTTTC
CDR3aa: CASSYKSGPSGANVLTF

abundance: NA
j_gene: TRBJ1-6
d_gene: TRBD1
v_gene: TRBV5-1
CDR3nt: TGCGCCAGCAGCTTCCAGGGGGCAAATTCACCCCTCCACTTT
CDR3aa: CASSFQGANSPLHF

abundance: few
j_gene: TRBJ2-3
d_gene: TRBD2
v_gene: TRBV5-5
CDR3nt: TGTGCCAGCAGCTTGAGACTAGCGGGCACAGATACGCAGTATTTT
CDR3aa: CASSLRLAGTDTQYF

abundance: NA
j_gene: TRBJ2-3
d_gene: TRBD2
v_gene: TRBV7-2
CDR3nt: TGTGCCAGCAGCTTACGCCTAGCGGGGGGTAACACAGATACGCAGTATTTT
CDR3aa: CASSLRLAGGNTDTQYF

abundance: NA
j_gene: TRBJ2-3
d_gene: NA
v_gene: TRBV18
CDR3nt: TGTGCCAGCTCACCGGCGGCAGATACGCAGTATTTT
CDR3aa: CASSPAADTQYF

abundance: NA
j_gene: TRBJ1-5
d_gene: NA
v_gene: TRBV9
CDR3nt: TGTGCCAGCAGCGAGACTTCGGGGAGTCAGCCCCAGCATTTT
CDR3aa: CASSETSGSQPQHF

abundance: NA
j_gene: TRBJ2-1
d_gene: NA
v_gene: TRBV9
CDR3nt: TGTGCCAGCAGCGATGGCAGGGGAAGGGACAATGAGCAGTTCTTC
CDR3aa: CASSDGRGRDNEQFF

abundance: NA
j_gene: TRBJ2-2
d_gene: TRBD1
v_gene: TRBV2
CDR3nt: TGTGCCAGCGGGATGACAGGGTCCTCCGGGGAGCTGTTTTTT
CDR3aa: CASGMTGSSGELFF

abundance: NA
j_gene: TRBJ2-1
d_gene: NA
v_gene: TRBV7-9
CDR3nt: TGTGCCAGCAGCCCCCCGGGGAACTCCTACAATGAGCAGTTCTTC
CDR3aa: CASSPPGNSYNEQFF

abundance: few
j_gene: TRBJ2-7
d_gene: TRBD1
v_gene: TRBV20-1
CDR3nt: TGCAGTGCTAGTTCGGGACAGTCCTACGAGCAGTACTTC
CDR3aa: CSASSGQSYEQYF